Following are 16 T cell receptor beta chains from one sample sequenced in a study of T cells in narcolepsy. The repertoire was sequenced with immunoSEQ multiplex PCR; TCRdb's copy has only in-frame clones and lacks some. This table has roughly 20,000 clones, more than 75% appearing once. Sample: memory (CD45RA-) CD4+ T cells from blood. These receptor sequences come from a human donor in good health.

The chain is built from TRBV21-1 and TRBJ1-1; whether TRBD1, the table's D call, matches the DNA was not checked. TRBV21-1 represents a pseudogene. This CDR3 spans 12 amino acids. The CDR3 DNA is TGTGCCAGCAGCGCGCCCGGGACAGAGGATTTCTTT. Translated: CASSAPGTEDFF.

This chain joins TRBV10-2 and TRBJ1-6; no definite D call. Germline V gene lookup returns CDR1 WSHSY and CDR2 SAAADI. The V and J ends lost 3 bases and 7 bases respectively, with 10 bases between them. This CDR3 comprises 14 residues. The CDR3 loop is CASSDIGINSPLHF. The CDR3 DNA sequence: TGCGCCAGCAGTGATATAGGGATAAATTCACCCCTCCACTTT.

V usage is TRBV6-6 and J usage is TRBJ1-1; D uncertain. Trimming removed 6 bases at V and 2 bases at J, with 13 bases between. The CDR3 covers 14 residues. The V gene's germline CDR1 is MNHNY and CDR2 SVGAGI (reference sequence). The CDR3 DNA sequence: TGTGCCAGCAGCTACGACCGACATAACACTGAAGCTTTCTTT. This codes for CASSYDRHNTEAFF.

The rearrangement joins TRBV20-1 to TRBJ2-2; D not resolved. Trimming removed 2 bases at V and 7 bases at J, with 5 bases between. There are 11 residues in the CDR3. Germline V gene lookup returns CDR1 DFQATT and CDR2 SNEGSKA (reference sequence). The CDR3 sequence is CSARLFGELFF. In DNA, the CDR3 is TGCAGTGCTAGACTCTTCGGGGAGCTGTTTTTT.

This CDR3 reads CASSFSPSWGSLTNEKLFF. In DNA, the CDR3 is TGTGCCAGCAGTTTTAGCCCCTCTTGGGGTAGCCTAACTAATGAAAAACTGTTTTTT. This sequence joins TRBV27 and TRBJ1-4; D uncertain. This CDR3 comprises 19 residues. The germline V and J ends were trimmed by 3 bases and 1 base, with 21 bases remaining between them. Germline CDR1 reads MNHEY; CDR2 reads SMNVEV (reference sequence).

The count of this clone is one. The junction and the germline gene differ at one end; a read error may be behind it. The chain is built from TRBV5-4 and TRBJ2-5; D is undetermined. The CDR3 consists of 12 residues. Germline V gene lookup returns CDR1 SGHNT and CDR2 YYREEE (reference sequence). CDR3 sequence (DNA): TGTGCCAGCAGCTTTTCTACCGAGATCCAGTACTTC. Its protein is CASSFSTEIQYF.

This clone was counted between two and nine times. This chain joins TRBV4-1 and TRBJ1-5; 7 nucleotides line up with TRBD1. This CDR3 has 15 residues. Germline CDR1 reads MGHRA; CDR2 reads YSYEKL. The junction had 5 bases not matched to a gene; V was cut back by 4 bases and J by 2 bases. CDR3 region: CASSRTGLGNQPQHF. CDR3 bases: TGCGCCAGCAGCCGGACAGGACTGGGCAATCAGCCCCAGCATTTT.

This CDR3 reads CASSLVSGHYGKLFF. The DNA of the CDR3 is TGTGCCAGCAGCTTAGTGTCAGGGCACTACGGAAAACTGTTTTTT. The chain couples TRBV7-9 to TRBJ1-4, with D possibly TRBD1 on 5 matching bases. The CDR3 loop spans 15 amino acids. The germline V gene has CDR1 SEHNR and CDR2 FQNEAQ (reference sequence). Trimming took 1 base from V and 10 from J, leaving 16 bases between them.

The chain carries TRBV10-3 and TRBJ2-3; 9 bases match TRBD1. CDR3 size: 16 residues. V shed 3 bases, J shed 2 bases, and the junction held 6 bases outside the gene matches. CDR1 and CDR2 from the germline V gene are ENHRY and SYGVKD. CDR3 residues: CAISDRGTGPTDTQYF. CDR3 DNA: TGTGCCATCAGTGATCGGGGGACAGGGCCCACAGATACGCAGTATTTT.

The chain combines TRBV7-9 with TRBJ1-4; perhaps TRBD1 as D (5 bases). Germline assignment: CDR1 SEHNR and CDR2 FQNEAQ (reference sequence). Between the trimmed V and J ends, which lost 3 bases and 6 bases, there was a span of 11 bases. The CDR3 has 14 amino acids. CDR3 nucleotide sequence: TGTGCCAGCAGCTTTGGGACTAAGGATGAAAAACTGTTTTTT. It specifies CASSFGTKDEKLFF.

The CDR3 loop reads CASSLAANTEAFF. The DNA of the CDR3 is TGCGCCAGCAGCTTGGCCGCGAACACTGAAGCTTTCTTT. The V and J genes are TRBV5-1 and TRBJ1-1; D is undetermined. V lost 0 bases and J 1 base, leaving 4 bases between the germline ends. From germline, CDR1 is SGHRS and CDR2 YFSETQ. This CDR3 is 13 amino acids long.

The V gene is TRBV5-4, the J gene TRBJ1-1, with 7 bases aligning to TRBD1. The CDR3 is 17 residues long. Germline-derived CDR1 and CDR2 are SGHNT and YYREEE (reference sequence). V was clipped by 4 bases and J by 10 bases; unmatched bases: 22. The CDR3 region is CASSPQGVGDSSWAAFF. CDR3 nucleotide sequence: TGTGCCAGCAGCCCCCAGGGGGTTGGGGACAGTAGTTGGGCAGCTTTCTTT.

This chain links TRBV6-1 with TRBJ2-4; D is tentatively TRBD1 or TRBD2 (5 bases each). The germline V and J ends were trimmed by 0 bases and 1 base, with 10 bases remaining between them. The CDR3 spans 16 residues. The V gene's germline CDR1 is MNHNS and CDR2 SASEGT. The CDR3, as DNA: TGTGCCAGCAGTGAAGCGGGGACGTATGCCAAAAACATTCAGTACTTC. Its translation is CASSEAGTYAKNIQYF.

V and J are TRBV19 and TRBJ2-3; weak D call: TRBD2 (6 bases). CDR1 is LNHDA, CDR2 SQIVND, per germline (reference sequence). The CDR3 covers 13 residues. Trimming stripped 4 bases from V and 5 bases from J, with 10 bases between. The CDR3 nucleotides are TGTGCCAGTAGTACGAGGAGGGGAGATACGCAGTATTTT. Its protein product is CASSTRRGDTQYF.

V is TRBV11-3 and J is TRBJ1-1; the match to TRBD1 covers 7 bases. The trim removed 2 bases at V and 13 bases at J, leaving 10 bases unmatched. CDR1 and CDR2 (germline): SGHNT, YENEEA. The CDR3 runs to 13 residues. CDR3 nucleotide sequence: TGTGCCAGCAGCTTACGATCGACAGGGTTGGTTTTCTTT. This gives the protein CASSLRSTGLVFF.

The chain has TRBV19 and TRBJ1-2, with D possibly TRBD1 on 5 matching bases. V was trimmed by 3 bases and J by 2 bases, leaving 19 bases between them. The CDR3 consists of 17 residues. Germline V gene data show CDR1 as LNHDA and CDR2 as SQIVND (reference sequence). Written as DNA, the CDR3 is TGTGCCAGTAGTATGGGTTATAGGGGACGGGGAAACTATGGCTACACCTTC. Its translation is CASSMGYRGRGNYGYTF.